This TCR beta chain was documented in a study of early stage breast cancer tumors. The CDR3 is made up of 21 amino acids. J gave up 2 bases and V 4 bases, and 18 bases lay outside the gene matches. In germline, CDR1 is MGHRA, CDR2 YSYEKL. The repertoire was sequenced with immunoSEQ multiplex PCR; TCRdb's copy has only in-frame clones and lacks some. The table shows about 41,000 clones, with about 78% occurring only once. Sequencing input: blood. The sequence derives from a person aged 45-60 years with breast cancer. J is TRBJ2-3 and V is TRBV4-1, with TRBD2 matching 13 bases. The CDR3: CASSLSRPTSGRATNTDTQYF. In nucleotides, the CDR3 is TGCGCCAGCAGCCTCTCCCGGCCCACTAGCGGGAGGGCAACCAACACAGATACGCAGTATTTT.